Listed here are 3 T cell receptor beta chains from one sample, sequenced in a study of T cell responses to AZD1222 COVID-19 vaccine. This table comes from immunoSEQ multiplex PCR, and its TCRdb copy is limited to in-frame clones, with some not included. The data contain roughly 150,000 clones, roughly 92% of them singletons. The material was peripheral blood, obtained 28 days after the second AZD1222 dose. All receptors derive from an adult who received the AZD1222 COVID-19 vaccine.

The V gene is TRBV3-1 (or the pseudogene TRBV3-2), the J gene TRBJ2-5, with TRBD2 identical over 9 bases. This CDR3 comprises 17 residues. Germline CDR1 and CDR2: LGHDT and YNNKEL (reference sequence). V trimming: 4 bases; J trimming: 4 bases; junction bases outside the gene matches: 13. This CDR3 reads CASSPIGTSGLGETQYF. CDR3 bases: TGTGCCAGCAGCCCCATCGGCACTAGCGGGTTGGGAGAGACCCAGTACTTC.

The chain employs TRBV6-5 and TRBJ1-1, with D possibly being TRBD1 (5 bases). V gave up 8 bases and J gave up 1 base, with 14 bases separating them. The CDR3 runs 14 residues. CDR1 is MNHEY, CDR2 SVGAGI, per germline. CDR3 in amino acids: CASYKAGGNTEAFF. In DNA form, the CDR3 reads TGTGCCAGCTACAAAGCTGGGGGGAACACTGAAGCTTTCTTT.

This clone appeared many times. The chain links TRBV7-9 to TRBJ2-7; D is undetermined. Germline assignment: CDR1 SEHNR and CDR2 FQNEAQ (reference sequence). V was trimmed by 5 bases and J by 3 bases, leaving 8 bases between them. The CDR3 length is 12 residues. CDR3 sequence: CASSQEYYEQYF. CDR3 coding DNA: TGTGCCAGCAGCCAAGAGTACTACGAGCAGTACTTC.